This passage covers 17 T cell receptor beta chains from one sample sequenced in a study of cytomegalovirus exposure and HLA in healthy donors. The PCR employed 60 Vbeta primers together with 13 Jbeta primers. This table comes from immunoSEQ multiplex PCR, and its TCRdb copy is limited to in-frame clones, with some not included. The data hold more than 90,000 clones, with around 78% observed a single time. Sequencing was done on a sample of PBMCs. These receptors were taken from a man aged 25-40 years in good health and CMV-seronegative.

The J gene is TRBJ1-1, the V gene TRBV18; 7 nucleotides align to TRBD1. The CDR3 length is 16 residues. The trim removed 2 bases at V and 4 bases at J, leaving 10 bases unmatched. Per the germline V gene, CDR1 is KGHSH and CDR2 is LQKENI. CDR3 amino acids: CASSPFLGGDPTEAFF. Written as DNA, the CDR3 is TGTGCCAGCTCACCATTCCTAGGGGGCGACCCCACTGAAGCTTTCTTT.

This clone was counted between two and nine times. The chain recombines TRBV5-1 with TRBJ1-1, with D maybe TRBD1 (6 bases). V was pared by 0 bases and J by 0 bases, with 12 bases between. Germline loops: CDR1 SGHRS, CDR2 YFSETQ. The CDR3 is made up of 16 amino acids. The CDR3 region has the DNA TGCGCCAGCAGCTTGGATGTGGGGGCCATGAACACTGAAGCTTTCTTT. Translation: CASSLDVGAMNTEAFF.

To note about this clone: Different DNA sequences within this sample yield the same CDR3. The chain uses TRBV27 and TRBJ2-7; a weak D match, TRBD2 (6 bases). The germline V gene has CDR1 MNHEY and CDR2 SMNVEV (reference sequence). V gave up 8 bases and J gave up 1 base, with 21 bases separating them. This CDR3 spans 16 amino acids. The CDR3 region is CASSVMGGRRSYEQYF. CDR3 nucleotides: TGTGCCAGCTCAGTTATGGGGGGAAGGCGGTCCTACGAGCAGTACTTC.

The rearrangement joins TRBV5-1 to TRBJ1-3; no reliable D call. Per the germline V gene, CDR1 is SGHRS and CDR2 is YFSETQ. Trimming took 3 bases from V and 0 from J, leaving 10 bases between them. The CDR3 loop spans 15 amino acids. CDR3 loop: CASSSTPSSGNTIYF. The CDR3 DNA reads TGCGCCAGCAGCTCGACACCGAGCTCTGGAAACACCATATATTTT.

The rearrangement joins TRBV5-4 to TRBJ1-1; no firm D call. V shed 1 base and J shed 8 bases, with 12 bases lying between them. This CDR3 is 13 amino acids long. Per germline, CDR1 SGHNT and CDR2 YYREEE (reference sequence). The CDR3 protein is CASSLLLEGEAFF. CDR3 DNA sequence: TGTGCCAGCAGCTTGCTTTTGGAGGGCGAAGCTTTCTTT.

The CDR3 coding sequence is TGTGCCAGCAGCTTATCAGGGACATTCTCCTACGAGCAGTACGTC. This encodes CASSLSGTFSYEQYV. The V call is TRBV7-9, the J call TRBJ2-7; D is possibly TRBD1 (6 bases). The CDR3 runs 15 residues. Looked up from germline, CDR1 is SEHNR and CDR2 is FQNEAQ (reference sequence). The V and J ends lost 2 bases and 0 bases respectively, with 11 bases between them.

The chain is built from TRBV6-5 and TRBJ2-3, with D perhaps matching TRBD1 (7 bases). The CDR3 contains 14 residues. CDR1 is MNHEY and CDR2 is SVGAGI in the germline V gene. V lost 7 bases and J 1 base, leaving 12 bases between the germline ends. CDR3 in DNA: TGTGCCAGCACCAGGGGGGAGCGCACAGATACGCAGTATTTT. It is translated as CASTRGERTDTQYF.

This chain links TRBV7-9 with TRBJ2-1; 9 bases are shared with TRBD2. J lost 10 bases, V lost 1 base, and 5 bases had no gene match. This CDR3 spans 14 amino acids. Looked up from germline, CDR1 is SEHNR and CDR2 is FQNEAQ (reference sequence). In DNA, the CDR3 is TGTGCCAGCAGCTTAGTAGCGGGAGAGCGAGAGCAGTTCTTC. Translation: CASSLVAGEREQFF.

The V gene is TRBV10-3, the J gene TRBJ2-5; a possible D gene is TRBD1 (5 bases). Trimming took 6 bases from V and 5 from J, leaving 13 bases between them. Germline values: CDR1 ENHRY, CDR2 SYGVKD. The CDR3 extends over 13 amino acids. CDR3 sequence (DNA): TGTGCCATCAGGCGGCCAGGGATGGAGACCCAGTACTTC. It translates to CAIRRPGMETQYF.

The J gene is TRBJ2-7, the V gene TRBV2; TRBD1 aligns across 8 bases. Germline assignment: CDR1 SNHLY and CDR2 FYNNEI. With V trimmed by 6 bases and J by 0 bases, 13 bases remained unmatched. The CDR3 has 17 residues. CDR3 in DNA: TGTGCCAGCAGGGGCGTCTTGGGACAGGTTCACTCCTACGAGCAGTACTTC. Translation: CASRGVLGQVHSYEQYF. Looking up the rest from reference TRBV2 and TRBJ2-7 gives the full variable domain: EPEVTQTPSHQVTQMGQEVILRCVPISNHLYFYWYRQILGQKVEFLVSFYNNEISEKSEIFDDQFSVERPDGSNFTLKIRSTKLEDSAMYFCASRGVLGQVHSYEQYFGPGTRLTVT.

The chain recombines TRBV5-4 with TRBJ2-6, with TRBD2 identical over 9 bases. The CDR3 covers 19 residues. The germline V gene has CDR1 SGHNT and CDR2 YYREEE (reference sequence). After removal of 4 bases from V and 1 base from J, the junction contained 12 bases not matched to a gene. DNA of the CDR3: TGTGCCAGCAGCGCTTCCGTTAGCGGGAGCATATCTGGGGCCAACGTCCTGACTTTC. Its protein product is CASSASVSGSISGANVLTF.

The V call is TRBV4-1, the J call TRBJ1-5, with TRBD1 as a possible D gene (5 bases). The CDR3 extends over 17 amino acids. Deletions cut 0 bases from V and 0 bases from J, with 12 bases between. Germline V gives CDR1 MGHRA, CDR2 YSYEKL. The DNA for the CDR3 is TGCGCCAGCAGCCAAGAATCTTATAGGGGTAGCAATCAGCCCCAGCATTTT. As protein: CASSQESYRGSNQPQHF.

The CDR3 here is CASSVGQGGNQPQHF. The CDR3 DNA sequence: TGTGCCAGCAGCGTAGGACAGGGGGGAAATCAGCCCCAGCATTTT. The rearrangement joins TRBV9 to TRBJ1-5; 9 bases match TRBD1. With V trimmed by 0 bases and J by 4 bases, 2 bases remained unmatched. CDR1 and CDR2 (germline): SGDLS, YYNGEE. This CDR3 comprises 15 residues.

This clone was recorded a few times. V is TRBV5-6 and J is TRBJ2-2; no reliable D call. CDR3 length equals 13 residues. V was clipped by 0 bases and J by 4 bases, with 4 bases between them. Germline V gives CDR1 SGHDT, CDR2 YYEEEE. The CDR3 nucleotides read TGTGCCAGCAGCTTGGGCGGCACCGGGGAGCTGTTTTTT. This codes for CASSLGGTGELFF. The whole variable domain, filled in from reference TRBV5-6 and TRBJ2-2, reads DAGVTQSPTHLIKTRGQQVTLRCSPKSGHDTVSWYQQALGQGPQFIFQYYEEEERQRGNFPDRFSGHQFPNYSSELNVNALLLGDSALYLCASSLGGTGELFFGEGSRLTVL.

The chain is built from TRBV5-1 and TRBJ2-7, with a weak D call TRBD2 (5 bases). The length of the CDR3 is 14 residues. Per the germline V gene, CDR1 is SGHRS and CDR2 is YFSETQ. Trimming removed 0 bases from V and 0 bases from J, with 7 bases in between. Here the CDR3 DNA reads TGCGCCAGCAGCTTGGCGGGAAGCTCCTACGAGCAGTACTTC. This gives the protein CASSLAGSSYEQYF.

J is TRBJ2-7 and V is TRBV7-2; the match to TRBD2 covers 16 bases. The CDR3 covers 16 residues. Looked up from germline, CDR1 is SGHTA and CDR2 is FQGNSA. V lost 5 bases and J lost 3; bases outside the gene matches: 4. The CDR3 sequence: CASSGTSGRDSYEQYV. CDR3 bases: TGTGCCAGCAGCGGGACTAGCGGGAGGGATAGCTACGAGCAGTACGTC.

The J gene is TRBJ2-5, the V gene TRBV9; no clear D. From germline, CDR1 is SGDLS and CDR2 YYNGEE. The CDR3 runs 13 residues. V dropped 2 bases and J dropped 1 base, with 6 bases sitting between them. This CDR3 reads CASSVAGQETQYF. The CDR3 coding sequence is TGTGCCAGCAGCGTCGCAGGCCAAGAGACCCAGTACTTC.